Below, 32 T cell receptor beta chains from the same sample are listed, as sequenced in a study of blood T cell repertoires in COVID-19. Produced via immunoSEQ multiplex PCR; TCRdb's table is partial and in-frame only. The table has fewer than 250,000 clones, around four fifths seen once; the top ten hold around 2.5%. The sequenced sample consisted of peripheral blood. The source of these receptors is a woman between 40 and 55 years old with active or convalescent COVID-19.

The chain employs TRBV12-3 or TRBV12-4 and TRBJ1-1; no definite D call. The CDR3 loop spans 13 amino acids. The V and J ends lost 2 bases and 3 bases respectively, with 7 bases between them. The chain's CDR3 is CASSLSSHTEAFF. The CDR3 DNA reads as TGTGCCAGCAGTTTATCGTCCCACACTGAAGCTTTCTTT.

This rearrangement joins TRBV28 to TRBJ2-7; the D gene is possibly TRBD1 (5 bases). The CDR3 consists of 14 residues. V was pared by 5 bases and J by 5 bases, with 16 bases between. The germline V gene has CDR1 MDHEN and CDR2 SYDVKM. The CDR3 is CASSPLAGLDEQYF. The CDR3 nucleotides are TGTGCCAGCAGTCCGTTGGCAGGGCTCGACGAGCAGTACTTC. Together with reference TRBV28 and TRBJ2-7, the CDR3 gives the full variable domain: DVKVTQSSRYLVKRTGEKVFLECVQDMDHENMFWYRQDPGLGLRLIYFSYDVKMKEKGDIPEGYSVSREKKERFSLILESASTNQTSMYLCASSPLAGLDEQYFGPGTRLTVT.

CDR3 nucleotide sequence: TGTGCCAGCAGCCGAGGATCCGGGACAGGGGGGCTCAGCTCTGGAAACACCATATATTTT. It encodes CASSRGSGTGGLSSGNTIYF. The chain employs TRBV4-2 and TRBJ1-3; TRBD1 aligns across 11 bases. This CDR3 has 20 residues. V trimming: 4 bases; J trimming: 0 bases; junction bases outside the gene matches: 14. In germline, CDR1 is LGHNA, CDR2 YNFKEQ.

The chain has TRBV24-1 and TRBJ1-5, with D maybe TRBD1 (6 bases). CDR1 KGHDR and CDR2 SFDVKD come from the germline V gene. V was cut by 4 bases and J by 6 bases, with 15 bases left in between. The CDR3 has 15 residues. The CDR3 here is CATSDAQGMFQPQHF. The DNA of the CDR3 is TGTGCCACCAGTGACGCACAGGGAATGTTTCAGCCCCAGCATTTT.

The genes are TRBV7-2 and TRBJ2-7; 15 positions match TRBD2. The CDR3 has 15 residues. Germline-derived CDR1 and CDR2 are SGHTA and FQGNSA. V trimming: 8 bases; J trimming: 12 bases; junction bases outside the gene matches: 14. The CDR3 is CASVEGLAGGPSMYF. CDR3 bases: TGTGCCAGCGTAGAGGGACTAGCGGGGGGCCCGAGCATGTACTTC.

The chain couples TRBV10-3 to TRBJ1-5; D possibly corresponds to TRBD1 (5 bases). Trimming stripped 4 bases from V and 8 bases from J, with 18 bases between. Germline V CDR1 and CDR2: ENHRY, SYGVKD. There are 15 residues in the CDR3. As DNA, the CDR3 is TGTGCCATCAGTGGGGGGGTGGATGGAGGGAAGCCCCAGCATTTT. This codes for CAISGGVDGGKPQHF.

This clone was counted between two and nine times. The chain is built from TRBV29-1 and TRBJ2-1, with D possibly TRBD1 on 6 matching bases. Germline V gene data show CDR1 as SQVTM and CDR2 as ANQGSEA. V was trimmed by 4 bases and J by 11 bases, leaving 12 bases between them. CDR3 size: 11 residues. The CDR3 region is CSVGIQGKQFF. CDR3 bases: TGCAGCGTTGGGATACAGGGTAAGCAGTTCTTC.

This sequence joins TRBV28 and TRBJ1-4; D gene unclear. V lost 3 bases and J lost 7, with 12 bases in between. The CDR3 is 14 residues long. Germline CDR1 reads MDHEN; CDR2 reads SYDVKM. The CDR3 is CASSFEGKGEKLFF. In DNA, the CDR3 is TGTGCCAGCAGTTTCGAGGGCAAGGGTGAAAAACTGTTTTTT.

The rearrangement uses TRBV5-4 and TRBJ2-7, with 8 positions matching TRBD2. CDR1 and CDR2 (germline): SGHNT, YYREEE (reference sequence). This CDR3 region has 16 residues. J lost 0 bases, V lost 2 bases, and 7 bases had no gene match. As DNA, the CDR3 is TGTGCCAGCAGCTTTGGGAGCGGGGGCTCCTCCTACGAGCAGTACTTC. Its protein is CASSFGSGGSSYEQYF.

In regard to this clone: Since a much larger clone is just one base distant, this may be a read error. Other DNA variants within this sample encode the same CDR3. J is TRBJ2-5 and V is TRBV11-2; 10 nucleotides match TRBD1. This CDR3 has 16 amino acids. Per the germline V gene, CDR1 is SGHAT and CDR2 is FQNNGV. The CDR3 reads CASSLGRDRGEETQYF. CDR3 in DNA: TGTGCTAGCAGCTTAGGCCGGGACAGGGGAGAAGAGACCCAGTACTTC.

This chain connects TRBV7-8 to TRBJ1-2; D might be TRBD1 (5 bases). With 0 bases removed from V and 5 bases from J, the gap between germline ends came to 16 bases. The germline gives CDR1 SGHVS, CDR2 FQNEAQ. CDR3 length: 16 amino acids. In DNA form, the CDR3 reads TGTGCCAGCAGCTTAGCTCACGGGGGATCAGGTTATGGCTACACCTTC. This gives the protein CASSLAHGGSGYGYTF.

The CDR3 loop reads CASSLGLADQETQYF. The DNA for the CDR3 is TGCGCCAGCAGCTTGGGGCTAGCGGACCAAGAGACCCAGTACTTC. The rearrangement joins TRBV5-1 to TRBJ2-5; 7 nucleotides line up with TRBD2. The CDR3 has 15 residues. The junction had 2 bases not matched to a gene; V was cut back by 0 bases and J by 0 bases. CDR1 and CDR2 from the germline V gene are SGHRS and YFSETQ.

The V gene is TRBV27, the J gene TRBJ1-1; weak D call: TRBD1 (5 bases). CDR1 MNHEY and CDR2 SMNVEV come from the germline V gene (reference sequence). The CDR3 sequence is 14 residues long. The V end lost 5 bases, the J end lost 1 base, and 11 bases lay between the germline ends. The chain's CDR3 is CASSGGLRNTEAFF. The CDR3, as DNA: TGTGCCAGCAGTGGGGGACTCCGGAACACTGAAGCTTTCTTT.

CDR3 loop: CASSLAMRITDTQYF. The CDR3 nucleotides are TGTGCCAGCAGCTTAGCGATGAGGATCACAGATACGCAGTATTTT. V gene TRBV7-6 combines with J gene TRBJ2-3; D not resolved. Trimming removed 0 bases from V and 2 bases from J, with 9 bases in between. CDR1 is SGHVS and CDR2 is FNYEAQ in the germline V gene. This CDR3 has 15 residues.

The chain combines TRBV12-3 or TRBV12-4 with TRBJ1-1, with no clear D. CDR3 length equals 12 residues. The V and J ends lost 5 bases and 10 bases respectively, with 14 bases between them. As DNA, the CDR3 is TGTGCCAGCAGTCTCCTAAGGGAGGGAGCTTTCTTT. As protein: CASSLLREGAFF.

This chain links TRBV7-9 with TRBJ1-2; 8 bases fit TRBD1. Trimming at V came to 7 bases and at J to 3 bases, leaving 4 bases not matched to a gene. This CDR3 region has 13 residues. CDR1 and CDR2 from the germline V gene are SEHNR and FQNEAQ (reference sequence). In DNA form, the CDR3 reads TGTGCCAGCACCCCGACAGGGGACTATGGCTACACCTTC. It translates to CASTPTGDYGYTF.

The gene calls are TRBV28 and TRBJ2-3; the D is unclear. This CDR3 region has 21 residues. The V gene lost 2 bases and the J gene lost 1 base, with 28 bases spanning the gap. The germline CDR1 and CDR2 sequences are MDHEN and SYDVKM. The CDR3 DNA is TGTGCCAGCAGTTTAGGCCTTCCCCTGTGCCCCCGAGGCCGGGGCACAGATACGCAGTATTTT. Its translation is CASSLGLPLCPRGRGTDTQYF.

The chain combines TRBV11-3 with TRBJ2-7; 7 nucleotides match TRBD2. This CDR3 has 12 amino acids. In germline, CDR1 is SGHNT, CDR2 YENEEA. The V segment lost 8 bases and the J segment 5 bases; nucleotides outside the gene matches: 6. CDR3 loop: CASRDYVHEQYF. The CDR3 DNA reads as TGTGCCAGCCGGGACTACGTCCACGAGCAGTACTTC.

The gene calls are TRBV5-8 and TRBJ2-3; TRBD1 matches 7 bases. The CDR3 runs to 14 residues. Germline CDR1 SGHTS, CDR2 YDEGEE. Losses at the gene ends were 5 bases for V and 2 bases for J; bases not matched to a gene: 5. The CDR3 sequence: CASRRGPYTDTQYF. In DNA, the CDR3 is TGTGCCAGCAGGAGGGGGCCCTACACAGATACGCAGTATTTT.

V gene TRBV7-9 combines with J gene TRBJ1-3; D possibly corresponds to TRBD1 (6 bases). CDR1 and CDR2 (germline): SEHNR, FQNEAQ (reference sequence). The length of the CDR3 is 15 residues. V lost 5 bases, J lost 4 bases, and 15 bases lay in between. DNA for the CDR3: TGTGCCAGCAGCCAACTCCAGGGGAGAGGAAACACCATATATTTT. As protein: CASSQLQGRGNTIYF.

This sequence joins TRBV29-1 and TRBJ2-3, with 8 bases that match TRBD1. Trimming took 8 bases from V and 4 from J; bases not matched to a gene: 8. Germline V gene lookup returns CDR1 SQVTM and CDR2 ANQGSEA. This CDR3 contains 13 residues. The CDR3 region has the DNA TGCAGCCTCAGGACAGGGTATTCAGATACGCAGTATTTT. Its translation: CSLRTGYSDTQYF.

This chain links TRBV5-1 with TRBJ1-2; D perhaps matches TRBD1 (5 bases). Deletions cut 2 bases from V and 4 bases from J, with 12 bases between. This CDR3 spans 14 amino acids. Germline V gene lookup returns CDR1 SGHRS and CDR2 YFSETQ. This CDR3 is CASSLPGGVYGYTF. The CDR3 DNA reads TGCGCCAGCAGCTTACCAGGAGGGGTCTATGGCTACACCTTC. Combining the CDR3 with reference TRBV5-1 and TRBJ1-2 gives the whole variable domain KAGVTQTPRYLIKTRGQQVTLSCSPISGHRSVSWYQQTPGQGLQFLFEYFSETQRNKGNFPGRFSGRQFSNSRSEMNVSTLELGDSALYLCASSLPGGVYGYTFGSGTRLTVV.

On this clone: Because it lacks the conserved phenylalanine or tryptophan at the end, this CDR3 is likely a read error. The DNA is omitted, as the CDR3 cannot be located on it reliably, and the CDR3 follows TCRdb's listing. The chain has TRBV23-1 and TRBJ1-5; TRBD1, the table's D call, was not compared with the DNA. TRBV23-1 counts as an open reading frame of uncertain function. Both ends counted, the CDR3 spans 12 residues. The CDR3 sequence is CASSPPGRPPHV.

This chain connects TRBV11-3 to TRBJ1-6, with a tentative D call TRBD1 (5 bases). This CDR3 spans 14 amino acids. Trimming cost V 1 base and J 7 bases, with 8 bases left between them. CDR1 and CDR2 from the germline V gene are SGHNT and YENEEA. The CDR3 DNA reads as TGTGCCAGCAGCTTAGGATCAGGGAATTCACCCCTCCACTTT. This codes for CASSLGSGNSPLHF. Full variable domain (remainder filled in from reference TRBV11-3 and TRBJ1-6): EAGVVQSPRYKIIEKKQPVAFWCNPISGHNTLYWYLQNLGQGPELLIRYENEEAVDDSQLPKDRFSAERLKGVDSTLKIQPAELGDSAVYLCASSLGSGNSPLHFGNGTRLTVT.

This clone was recorded only once. The V gene is TRBV7-8, the J gene TRBJ2-5, with TRBD1 identical over 8 bases. This CDR3 has 19 amino acids. Germline assignment: CDR1 SGHVS and CDR2 FQNEAQ. J lost 7 bases, V lost 7 bases, and 26 bases had no gene match. The DNA of the CDR3 is TGTGCCAGCACCCGGGGATTCAAGGAGGCAGGGGGCCCCTTTGGGACCCAGTACTTC. It encodes CASTRGFKEAGGPFGTQYF.

The rearrangement uses TRBV6-5 and TRBJ2-1; 10 positions match TRBD2. Germline V gives CDR1 MNHEY, CDR2 SVGAGI. This CDR3 spans 16 amino acids. J was trimmed by 10 bases and V by 2 bases; bases with no gene match: 11. CDR3 amino acids: CASSYNKRGGAAEQFF. CDR3 sequence (DNA): TGTGCCAGCAGTTACAATAAGCGGGGGGGGGCCGCGGAGCAGTTCTTC.

In this sample, this clone turned up once. The gene calls are TRBV6-4 and TRBJ2-3, with TRBD2 matching over 7 bases. Germline CDR1 MRHNA, CDR2 SNTAGT. The CDR3 contains 16 residues. V trimming: 3 bases; J trimming: 0 bases; junction bases outside the gene matches: 6. CDR3 sequence reads: CASSEGAGISTDTQYF. CDR3 DNA sequence: TGTGCCAGCAGTGAGGGAGCGGGGATTAGCACAGATACGCAGTATTTT.

This clone is a singleton in its sample. This rearrangement joins TRBV12-3 or TRBV12-4 to TRBJ1-1, with D possibly TRBD1 on 6 matching bases. The CDR3 loop spans 12 amino acids. Between the trimmed V and J ends, which lost 7 bases and 8 bases, there was a span of 14 bases. CDR3: CASTSRTEEAFF. The CDR3 region has the DNA TGTGCCAGCACCAGCCGGACAGAAGAAGCTTTCTTT.

This rearrangement joins TRBV10-3 to TRBJ2-1; D is possibly TRBD1 (7 bases). The CDR3 length is 13 residues. Trimming took off 4 bases at V and 6 bases at J, with 10 bases between the two ends. Per the germline V gene, CDR1 is ENHRY and CDR2 is SYGVKD. Here the CDR3 DNA reads TGTGCCATCAGTGGACAGGGAGGCAATGAGCAGTTCTTC. It codes for CAISGQGGNEQFF.

The chain is built from TRBV4-2 and TRBJ2-7; TRBD2 aligns across 9 bases. Trimming at V came to 0 bases and at J to 2 bases, leaving 5 bases not matched to a gene. The CDR3 runs 16 residues. Germline values: CDR1 LGHNA, CDR2 YNFKEQ. The CDR3 sequence is CASSQDLVAGAYEQYF. Here the CDR3 DNA reads TGTGCCAGCAGCCAAGATCTTGTAGCGGGAGCCTACGAGCAGTACTTC.

V usage is TRBV5-1 and J usage is TRBJ2-2; possibly TRBD2 for D (6 bases). Trimming cost V 0 bases and J 2 bases, with 11 bases left between them. Germline values: CDR1 SGHRS, CDR2 YFSETQ. The CDR3 spans 16 residues. The CDR3 here is CASSLAGDLNTGELFF. DNA for the CDR3: TGCGCCAGCAGCTTGGCGGGGGACCTTAACACCGGGGAGCTGTTTTTT.

The chain uses TRBV7-9 and TRBJ1-4; 11 nucleotides match TRBD1. The V gene's germline CDR1 is SEHNR and CDR2 FQNEAQ (reference sequence). V was clipped by 3 bases and J by 5 bases; unmatched bases: 5. The CDR3 contains 16 residues. The CDR3 DNA reads TGTGCCAGCAGCTTGCGGACAGGGGGCGTAAATGAAAAACTGTTTTTT. This gives the protein CASSLRTGGVNEKLFF. Full variable domain (outside the CDR3, taken from reference TRBV7-9 and TRBJ1-4): DTGVSQNPRHKITKRGQNVTFRCDPISEHNRLYWYRQTLGQGPEFLTYFQNEAQLEKSRLLSDRFSAERPKGSFSTLEIQRTEQGDSAMYLCASSLRTGGVNEKLFFGSGTQLSVL.